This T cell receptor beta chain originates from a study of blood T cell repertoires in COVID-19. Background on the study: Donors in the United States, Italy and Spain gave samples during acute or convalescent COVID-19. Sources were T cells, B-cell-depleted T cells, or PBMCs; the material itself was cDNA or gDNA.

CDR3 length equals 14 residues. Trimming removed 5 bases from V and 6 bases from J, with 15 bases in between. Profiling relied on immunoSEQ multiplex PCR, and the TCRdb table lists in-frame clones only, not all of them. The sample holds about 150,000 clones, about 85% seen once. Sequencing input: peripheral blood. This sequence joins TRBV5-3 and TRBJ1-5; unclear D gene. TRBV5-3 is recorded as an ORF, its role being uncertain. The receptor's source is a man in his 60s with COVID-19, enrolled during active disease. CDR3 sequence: CARSPRRRFQPQHF. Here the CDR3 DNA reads TGTGCCAGAAGTCCGAGGCGCAGATTTCAGCCCCAGCATTTT.